The following is a TCR beta chain sequence with its context. Followed over time, Seattle patients had been enrolled while infection was active. The data originate from a study of blood T cell repertoires in COVID-19. Turning to the study itself: The study drew acute and convalescent COVID-19 samples from the United States, Italy and Spain. PBMCs, B-cell-depleted T cells, or T cells were the source of the cDNA or gDNA that made up the material.

Original analysis: Amplification with reference gene primers provided the estimates of nucleated cell counts. The method was immunoSEQ multiplex PCR; TCRdb's version includes in-frame clones alone and lacks a portion of them. For V, J and clone size, that table is used; D and trimming come from the DNA. This repertoire shows some 200,000 clones, around four fifths found once; its top ten account for under 12%. Trimming cost V 4 bases and J 3 bases; bases outside gene matches: 9. The CDR3 contains 16 residues. Germline V gene lookup returns CDR1 MNHEY and CDR2 SMNVEV (reference sequence). The sample consisted of peripheral blood. The sequence derives from a woman of 80 years or more with COVID-19, enrolled during active disease. The V and J genes are TRBV27 and TRBJ2-3; TRBD2 aligns across 8 bases. CDR3 sequence (DNA): TGTGCCAGCAGTTCCCCGGGACTAGGCCCAACAGATACGCAGTATTTT. It specifies CASSSPGLGPTDTQYF.